Sequencing of this T cell receptor beta chain was carried out in a study of shared clonotypes between healthy human individuals. The germline CDR1 and CDR2 sequences are SGDLS and YYNGEE. V lost 4 bases and J lost 3, with 10 bases in between. This CDR3 has 13 amino acids. Profiled with immunoSEQ multiplex PCR; TCRdb holds only in-frame clones, not every one. This table holds nearly 1,000,000 clones, approximately 80% found once. Study observations and caveats: In having few donors, the study represented limited genetic and exposure-history diversity.

Of note for this clone: Its antigen is as yet unknown. Possible read error: a much larger clone is one base away.

This rearrangement joins TRBV9 to TRBJ1-1; tentative D call: TRBD1 (5 bases). The sequence was collected from a man aged 18 to 35 in good health. Sequenced: memory CD4+ T cells sorted from blood. This sample's subset: CD45RA-negative fraction. The chain's CDR3 is CASSSTDYTEAFF. Written as DNA, the CDR3 is TGTGCCAGCAGCTCGACAGACTACACTGAAGCTTTCTTT.